These T cell receptor beta chains were read from a single sample in a study of blood T cell repertoires in COVID-19. Method: immunoSEQ multiplex PCR; TCRdb's copy keeps in-frame clones and lacks some. The sample lists fewer than 200,000 clones, approximately 80% occurring once. The source material was peripheral blood. These receptors originate from a human donor in a cohort sampled during active COVID-19. Both conserved end residues are part of each CDR3. Each record gives: CDR3 length, V gene, J gene, clone size, D gene, CDR3 protein, CDR3 DNA. The D gene is left open where the match is weak. Clone size is stated in some rows and not others, as once, few, many or a class when expanded.

16	TRBV13	TRBJ2-7	-	TRBD1	CASSPRTGNGVYEQYF	TGTGCCAGCAGCCCTCGGACAGGGAACGGCGTCTACGAGCAGTACTTC
13	TRBV24-1	TRBJ1-1	-	-	CATSDRGGTEAFF	TGTGCCACCAGTGATCGGGGTGGGACTGAAGCTTTCTTT
13	TRBV27	TRBJ1-2	few	TRBD1	CASSPQGARGYTF	TGTGCCAGCAGTCCGCAGGGGGCTCGTGGCTACACCTTC
18	TRBV5-3	TRBJ2-3	-	TRBD2	CARSLGLAGGPVTDTQYF	TGTGCCAGAAGCTTGGGGCTAGCGGGGGGGCCGGTAACAGATACGCAGTATTTT
14	TRBV2	TRBJ2-6	-	-	CASTTGTGANVLTF	TGTGCCAGCACTACGGGGACTGGGGCCAACGTCCTGACTTTC
12	TRBV7-9	TRBJ2-7	-	-	CASSPPGYEQYF	TGTGCCAGCAGCCCCCCGGGGTACGAGCAGTACTTC
15	TRBV18	TRBJ1-1	-	-	CASSLLSTVNTEAFF	TGTGCCAGCTCACTATTATCAACAGTGAACACTGAAGCTTTCTTT
16	TRBV3-1/TRBV3-2	TRBJ1-2	-	TRBD1	CASSQGRLRGPYGYTF	TGTGCCAGCAGCCAAGGCCGATTGAGGGGGCCCTATGGCTACACCTTC
15	TRBV28	TRBJ2-2	few	TRBD1	CASSFGTENTGELFF	TGTGCCAGCAGCTTTGGGACAGAGAACACCGGGGAGCTGTTTTTT
15	TRBV6-5	TRBJ2-1	-	TRBD2	CASSPDGGGSYEQFF	TGTGCCAGCAGTCCCGATGGCGGGGGGTCTTATGAGCAGTTCTTC
13	TRBV7-3	TRBJ1-1	-	-	CASSLTSNTEAFF	TGTGCCAGCAGCTTAACGAGTAACACTGAAGCTTTCTTT
17	TRBV27	TRBJ2-1	-	TRBD2	CASSFASGGSSYNEQFF	TGTGCCAGCAGTTTCGCTAGCGGGGGGAGCTCCTACAATGAGCAGTTCTTC
15	TRBV7-9	TRBJ1-1	-	-	CASSLDAGMNTEAFF	TGTGCCAGCAGCTTAGACGCAGGGATGAACACTGAAGCTTTCTTT
13	TRBV2	TRBJ1-2	few	-	CASSEWGDYGYTF	TGTGCCAGCAGTGAATGGGGGGACTATGGCTACACCTTC
12	TRBV10-2	TRBJ2-7	once	-	CASSDPGGEQYF	TGCGCCAGCAGCGATCCTGGAGGCGAGCAGTACTTC
13	TRBV6-2/TRBV6-3	TRBJ1-5	-	-	CASSRGWDQPQHF	TGTGCCAGCAGTCGGGGGTGGGATCAGCCCCAGCATTTT
19	TRBV12-2	TRBJ1-5	-	-	CASRFRFLGQGPSNQPQHF	TGTGCAAGTCGCTTCCGCTTCCTCGGACAGGGGCCCAGCAATCAGCCCCAGCATTTT
16	TRBV11-2	TRBJ2-2	-	TRBD2	CASSFSAGANTGELFF	TGTGCCAGCAGCTTCTCTGCGGGGGCGAACACCGGGGAGCTGTTTTTT
14	TRBV4-2	TRBJ1-5	-	-	CASSQVSENQPQHF	TGTGCCAGCAGCCAAGTCAGCGAAAATCAGCCCCAGCATTTT
15	TRBV9	TRBJ2-1	few	TRBD2	CASSVAGGRWAEQFF	TGTGCCAGCAGCGTAGCGGGGGGGCGGTGGGCCGAGCAGTTCTTC
13	TRBV27	TRBJ1-5	-	-	CASSIHSNQPQHF	TGTGCCAGCAGTATACATAGCAATCAGCCCCAGCATTTT
18	TRBV5-1	TRBJ1-1	-	TRBD1	CASSLDTGVRVGNTEAFF	TGCGCCAGCAGCTTGGACACAGGGGTTAGGGTAGGGAACACTGAAGCTTTCTTT
16	TRBV3-1/TRBV3-2	TRBJ2-3	-	-	CASSQGGAEITDTQYF	TGTGCCAGCAGCCAAGGAGGAGCAGAGATCACAGATACGCAGTATTTT
11	TRBV29-1	TRBJ1-1	-	TRBD1	CSVAGQGVAFF	TGCAGCGTTGCCGGACAGGGCGTAGCTTTCTTT
16	TRBV18	TRBJ2-3	-	TRBD1	CASSPPRLERGHTQYF	TGTGCCAGCTCACCACCTAGGCTGGAAAGGGGGCATACGCAGTATTTT
13	TRBV6-5	TRBJ2-7	-	-	CASSGTVTYEQYF	TGTGCCAGTAGCGGGACAGTGACCTACGAGCAGTACTTC
17	TRBV12-5	TRBJ2-7	-	TRBD1	CASGLGPGQGEDYEQYF	TGTGCTAGTGGTTTGGGACCGGGACAGGGGGAAGACTACGAGCAGTACTTC
15	TRBV7-9	TRBJ2-2	-	TRBD2	CASSPTSGDTGELFF	TGTGCCAGCAGCCCCACTAGCGGAGACACCGGGGAGCTGTTTTTT
15	TRBV29-1	TRBJ2-1	-	-	CSVVTGGNSYNEQFF	TGCAGCGTTGTTACGGGGGGCAATTCCTACAATGAGCAGTTCTTC
15	TRBV5-6	TRBJ1-2	-	-	CASSLDPTANYGYTF	TGTGCCAGCAGCTTGGATCCCACGGCTAACTATGGCTACACCTTC
15	TRBV12-5	TRBJ1-2	-	-	CASGLVPGHGSGYTF	TGTGCTAGTGGTTTGGTACCTGGACATGGAAGTGGCTACACCTTC
15	TRBV15	TRBJ1-6	-	TRBD1	CATSRSGQGNSPLHF	TGTGCCACCAGCAGATCGGGACAGGGCAATTCACCCCTCCACTTT
17	TRBV7-8	TRBJ1-6	-	TRBD1	CASSLSEGSGGRSPLHF	TGTGCCAGCAGCCTAAGCGAAGGGTCAGGGGGCAGGTCACCCCTCCACTTT
13	TRBV5-1	TRBJ1-1	once	-	CASSAGANTEAFF	TGCGCCAGCAGCGCAGGTGCTAACACTGAAGCTTTCTTT
19	TRBV4-1	TRBJ2-5	few	TRBD2	CASSQVWASGGPYQETQYF	TGCGCCAGCAGCCAAGTCTGGGCTAGCGGGGGGCCGTACCAAGAGACCCAGTACTTC
14	TRBV19	TRBJ2-7	-	-	CASSIDRNSYEQYF	TGTGCCAGTAGTATCGACAGGAACTCCTACGAGCAGTACTTC
15	TRBV7-3	TRBJ2-1	-	TRBD2	CASSSIAGAVNEQFF	TGTGCCAGCAGCTCGATAGCGGGGGCCGTCAATGAGCAGTTCTTC
17	TRBV13	TRBJ2-7	-	TRBD1	CASSLGGQGLETYEQYF	TGTGCCAGCAGCTTAGGCGGACAGGGCCTAGAGACCTACGAGCAGTACTTC
14	TRBV29-1	TRBJ1-2	-	-	CSVEIGQGTYGYTF	TGCAGCGTTGAAATTGGCCAGGGCACCTATGGCTACACCTTC
14	TRBV5-1	TRBJ2-2	-	-	CASSVGQGIGELFF	TGCGCCAGCTCGGTTGGGCAGGGTATCGGGGAGCTGTTTTTT
14	TRBV7-3	TRBJ2-3	-	TRBD2	CASSHSSGVNTQYF	TGTGCCAGCAGCCACTCAAGCGGGGTTAATACGCAGTATTTT
15	TRBV6-1	TRBJ2-7	-	-	CASSEYSDSTYEQYF	TGTGCCAGCAGTGAATACTCAGACAGTACCTACGAGCAGTACTTC
16	TRBV21-1	TRBJ2-7	-	-	CASSKAQGQNGGEQYF	TGTGCCAGCAGCAAAGCGCAAGGTCAAAATGGGGGGGAGCAGTACTTC
13	TRBV30	TRBJ2-7	-	-	CAWKFRGAYEQYF	TGTGCCTGGAAATTCCGGGGGGCGTACGAGCAGTACTTC
15	TRBV5-6	TRBJ1-5	-	-	CASSFRGQYNQPQHF	TGTGCCAGCAGCTTCCGTGGGCAATACAATCAGCCCCAGCATTTT